Each of the 22 T cell receptor beta chains below was sequenced from the same sample in a study of PD-L1 blockade in urothelial cancer. Assay: immunoSEQ multiplex PCR; the TCRdb copy retains only in-frame clones and omits some. The top ten hold approximately 11% of the sample, which has under 2,000 clones, approximately 37% seen once. The sample here was tumor tissue, taken before atezolizumab (anti-PD-L1) treatment. Every receptor here comes from a man in his forties or fifties with urothelial cancer.

The chain couples TRBV6-8 to TRBJ1-5; 7 nucleotides agree with TRBD1. The CDR3 contains 15 residues. V lost 5 bases, J lost 0 bases, and 4 bases stayed unmatched. Germline CDR1 is MNHGY and CDR2 is SAAAGT. CDR3 in DNA: TGTGCCAGCAGTAGACAGGGAATTAGCAATCAGCCCCAGCATTTT. Its translation: CASSRQGISNQPQHF.

The genes are TRBV19 and TRBJ2-5; 7 bases line up with TRBD1. The CDR3 loop spans 15 amino acids. V gave up 6 bases and J gave up 5 bases; unmatched junction bases: 12. CDR1 is LNHDA, CDR2 SQIVND, per germline (reference sequence). The CDR3 DNA reads TGTGCCAGTAGGTCACAGGGGACAAACGGGGAGACCCAGTACTTC. This translates into CASRSQGTNGETQYF.

The V gene is TRBV11-3, the J gene TRBJ2-5, with D uncertain. V dropped 4 bases and J dropped 2 bases, with 11 bases sitting between them. The CDR3 contains 14 residues. The germline gives CDR1 SGHNT, CDR2 YENEEA. This chain's CDR3 is CASSSGPLQETQYF. The CDR3 DNA follows: TGTGCCAGCAGCTCCGGGCCCCTACAAGAGACCCAGTACTTC.

CDR3 loop: CASSPPGTKRTAEQFF. The CDR3 region has the DNA TGTGCCAGCTCACCACCCGGGACTAAAAGGACCGCTGAGCAGTTCTTC. The chain recombines TRBV18 with TRBJ2-1; 7 bases map to TRBD2. Germline V CDR1 and CDR2: KGHSH, LQKENI. V lost 0 bases and J lost 9; bases outside the gene matches: 11. This CDR3 has 16 residues. The full variable domain, in which reference TRBV18 and TRBJ2-1 provide the parts outside the CDR3, is NAGVMQNPRHLVRRRGQEARLRCSPMKGHSHVYWYRQLPEEGLKFMVYLQKENIIDESGMPKERFSAEFPKEGPSILRIQQVVRGDSAAYFCASSPPGTKRTAEQFFGPGTRLTVL.

This clone turned up a few times. The chain uses TRBV18 and TRBJ2-1; TRBD1 might be the D (5 bases). Deletions cut 5 bases from V and 3 bases from J, with 11 bases between. This CDR3 has 14 amino acids. Germline V gene lookup returns CDR1 KGHSH and CDR2 LQKENI. This chain's CDR3 is CASSITGYYNEQFF. CDR3 nucleotide sequence: TGTGCCAGCTCAATAACAGGTTACTACAATGAGCAGTTCTTC.

The chain couples TRBV9 to TRBJ1-5, with no clear D. The CDR3 sequence is 13 residues long. Trimming cost V 5 bases and J 0 bases, with 6 bases left between them. The V gene's germline CDR1 is SGDLS and CDR2 YYNGEE. This CDR3 is CASSVGSNQPQHF. The DNA for the CDR3 is TGTGCCAGCAGTGTCGGTAGCAATCAGCCCCAGCATTTT.

The chain employs TRBV5-1 and TRBJ1-1, with D hard to call. The CDR3 totals 14 residues. CDR1 and CDR2 from the germline V gene are SGHRS and YFSETQ. The V end was cut by 3 bases, the J end by 1 base, with 10 bases between. CDR3 sequence: CASSSKVENTEAFF. Written as DNA, the CDR3 is TGCGCCAGCAGCTCGAAGGTGGAGAACACTGAAGCTTTCTTT.

V is TRBV28 and J is TRBJ1-6, with unresolved D. V was cut by 4 bases and J by 10 bases, with 17 bases left in between. The CDR3 has 15 amino acids. Germline-derived CDR1 and CDR2 are MDHEN and SYDVKM. As DNA, the CDR3 is TGTGCCAGCAGTTCTGAGTCGGGGTGGAGCTCACCCCTCCACTTT. Translating gives CASSSESGWSSPLHF.

The gene calls are TRBV13 and TRBJ2-7; D remains ambiguous. The V and J ends lost 0 bases and 7 bases respectively, with 10 bases between them. The CDR3 covers 13 residues. The germline V gene encodes CDR1 PRHDT and CDR2 FYEKMQ (reference sequence). The CDR3 here is CASSLGAPLEQYF. In DNA form, the CDR3 reads TGTGCCAGCAGCTTAGGGGCCCCACTGGAGCAGTACTTC.

Sample share makes this clone medium-sized. The V and J genes are TRBV4-1 and TRBJ1-1; 7 bases align to TRBD1. Germline assignment: CDR1 MGHRA and CDR2 YSYEKL. The J segment lost 1 base and the V segment lost 4 bases, leaving 6 bases of the junction unmatched. There are 15 residues in the CDR3. CDR3 loop: CASSRGQVGNTEAFF. In DNA form, the CDR3 reads TGCGCCAGCAGCCGCGGACAGGTTGGGAACACTGAAGCTTTCTTT.

The CDR3 DNA reads as TGTGCCAGCTCAGACTCGCAGGGAGTTACCGAAGCTTTCTTT. Encoded protein: CASSDSQGVTEAFF. The rearrangement uses TRBV18 and TRBJ1-1; weak D call: TRBD1 (5 bases). Germline-derived CDR1 and CDR2 are KGHSH and LQKENI. The CDR3 loop spans 14 amino acids. V shed 5 bases and J shed 8 bases, with 18 bases lying between them.

This clone appeared a few times. The CDR3: CASSQAASGTYEQYF. The DNA for the CDR3 is TGCGCCAGCAGCCAAGCGGCTAGCGGGACCTACGAGCAGTACTTC. The V call is TRBV1, the J call TRBJ2-7; TRBD2, the table's D call, was not compared with the DNA. TRBV1 is recorded as a pseudogene. There are 15 residues in the CDR3.

This clone was seen a handful of times. The J gene is TRBJ2-2, the V gene TRBV18, with D maybe TRBD2 (6 bases). The CDR3 has 15 residues. The V end lost 1 base, the J end lost 5 bases, and 11 bases lay between the germline ends. Germline V lookup: CDR1 KGHSH, CDR2 LQKENI. CDR3: CASSPLAGRTGELFF. Here the CDR3 DNA reads TGTGCCAGCTCACCACTTGCGGGGAGAACCGGGGAGCTGTTTTTT.

This clone was counted only a few times. The CDR3 region is CASSYGERTEAFF. As DNA, the CDR3 is TGTGCCAGCAGCTACGGGGAAAGGACTGAAGCTTTCTTT. The rearrangement links TRBV6-8 to TRBJ1-1; D is ambiguous. Germline V gene lookup returns CDR1 MNHGY and CDR2 SAAAGT. V lost 6 bases, J lost 5 bases, and 13 bases lay in between. The CDR3 has 13 amino acids.

This clone is medium-sized. The rearrangement joins TRBV9 to TRBJ2-2; 10 nucleotides line up with TRBD2. Germline CDR1 SGDLS, CDR2 YYNGEE. After removal of 4 bases from V and 3 bases from J, the junction contained 3 bases not matched to a gene. The CDR3 covers 15 residues. The CDR3 sequence is CASSLSGRYTGELFF. CDR3 DNA: TGTGCCAGCAGCCTTAGCGGGAGGTACACCGGGGAGCTGTTTTTT.

V is TRBV19 and J is TRBJ2-1, with TRBD2 identical over 9 bases. V lost 1 base and J lost 0; bases outside the gene matches: 4. CDR1 and CDR2 (germline): LNHDA, SQIVND (reference sequence). This CDR3 has 17 amino acids. CDR3 bases: TGTGCCAGTAGTATAGTTAGCGGGAGAAGCTCCTACAATGAGCAGTTCTTC. Translating gives CASSIVSGRSSYNEQFF.

The V gene is TRBV19, the J gene TRBJ1-5; D call uncertain. The CDR3 spans 15 residues. Trimming pared 3 bases from V and 4 bases from J, leaving 13 bases between. Germline loops: CDR1 LNHDA, CDR2 SQIVND (reference sequence). This CDR3 is CASSMFLSENQPQHF. CDR3 nucleotide sequence: TGTGCCAGTAGTATGTTTCTCTCGGAAAATCAGCCCCAGCATTTT.

The rearrangement joins TRBV11-3 to TRBJ2-7, with 8 bases fitting TRBD2. This CDR3 region has 14 residues. Trimming cost V 3 bases and J 3 bases; bases outside gene matches: 4. The germline gives CDR1 SGHNT, CDR2 YENEEA. The CDR3 is CASSLAREGYEQYF. The CDR3 DNA is TGTGCCAGCAGCTTGGCACGGGAGGGCTACGAGCAGTACTTC.

The CDR3 DNA reads TGTGCCTATGAGGGACAGGGTAACATTCAGTACTTC. Protein: CAYEGQGNIQYF. The rearrangement uses TRBV30 and TRBJ2-4, with 9 bases lining up with TRBD1. The CDR3 loop spans 12 amino acids. The germline gives CDR1 GTSNPN, CDR2 SVGIG (reference sequence). Germline trimming cut 7 bases from V and 7 bases from J; bases unmatched to any gene: 5.

The V call is TRBV18, the J call TRBJ1-5; tentatively, D is TRBD1 (5 bases). The germline V and J ends were trimmed by 4 bases and 2 bases, with 12 bases remaining between them. The CDR3 loop spans 15 amino acids. The germline V gene has CDR1 KGHSH and CDR2 LQKENI. Here the CDR3 reads CASSLGQLGNQPQHF. The CDR3 DNA follows: TGTGCCAGCTCACTTGGACAATTGGGCAATCAGCCCCAGCATTTT.

Only a few counts were recorded for this clone. The chain employs TRBV28 and TRBJ1-5; the D is unclear. Trimming pared 3 bases from V and 7 bases from J, leaving 7 bases between. The CDR3 spans 12 residues. The germline gives CDR1 MDHEN, CDR2 SYDVKM. CDR3 DNA sequence: TGTGCCAGCAGTTTCCTTAGCCAGCCCCAGCATTTT. This gives the protein CASSFLSQPQHF.

This chain joins TRBV19 and TRBJ2-5, with TRBD1 matching 7 bases. Germline CDR1 and CDR2: LNHDA and SQIVND (reference sequence). The CDR3 sequence is 15 residues long. V lost 4 bases and J lost 4; bases outside the gene matches: 9. The CDR3, as DNA: TGTGCCAGTAGTAAGAACAGGGGAGAGCGAGAGACCCAGTACTTC. This codes for CASSKNRGERETQYF.